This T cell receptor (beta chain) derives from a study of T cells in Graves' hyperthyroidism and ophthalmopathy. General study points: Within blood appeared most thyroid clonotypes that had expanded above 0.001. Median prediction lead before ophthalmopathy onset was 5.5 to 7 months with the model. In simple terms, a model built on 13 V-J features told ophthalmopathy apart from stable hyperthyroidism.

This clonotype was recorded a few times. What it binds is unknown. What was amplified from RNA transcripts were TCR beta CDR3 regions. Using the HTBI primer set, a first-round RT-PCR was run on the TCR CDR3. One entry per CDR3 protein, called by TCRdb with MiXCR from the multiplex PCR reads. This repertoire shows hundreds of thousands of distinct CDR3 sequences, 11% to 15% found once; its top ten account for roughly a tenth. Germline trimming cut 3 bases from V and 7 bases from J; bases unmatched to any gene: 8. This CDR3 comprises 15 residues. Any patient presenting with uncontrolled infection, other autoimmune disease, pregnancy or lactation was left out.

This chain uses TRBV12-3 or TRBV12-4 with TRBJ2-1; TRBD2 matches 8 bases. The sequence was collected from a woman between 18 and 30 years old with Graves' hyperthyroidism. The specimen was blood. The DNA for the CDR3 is TGTGCCAGCAGTTTTCGAACGGGAGGGAAAAATGAGCAGTTCTTC. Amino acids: CASSFRTGGKNEQFF.